Listed here are 28 T cell receptor beta chains from one sample, sequenced in a study of beta chain features in type 1 diabetes. Every bit of the isolated RNA underwent reverse transcription, so sequencing read expressed TCRB transcripts. Using immunoSEQ multiplex PCR, the repertoire was profiled, and TCRdb retains in-frame clones only, with some absent. The repertoire holds over 500,000 clones, 15% to 18% seen once, with 0.07% to 0.095% in the top ten. Sequencing was done on a sample of naive CD4+ T cells from blood. Receptor source: a man younger than 35 in good health.

The rearrangement links TRBV25-1 to TRBJ2-1; TRBD2 matches 11 bases. V was pared by 11 bases and J by 0 bases, with 12 bases of the junction left unmatched. CDR3 size: 17 residues. Germline V CDR1 and CDR2: MGHDK, SYGVNS. In DNA, the CDR3 is TGTGCCCTGGGGCTAGCGGGAGGCCGGGGCTCCTACAATGAGCAGTTCTTC. It specifies CALGLAGGRGSYNEQFF.

The chain couples TRBV13 to TRBJ2-7; 7 nucleotides agree with TRBD2. Trimming at V came to 3 bases and at J to 1 base, leaving 6 bases not matched to a gene. The germline V gene encodes CDR1 PRHDT and CDR2 FYEKMQ (reference sequence). The CDR3 has 15 residues. CDR3 residues: CASSFGGGKSYEQYF. The CDR3 region has the DNA TGTGCCAGCAGCTTTGGGGGAGGGAAGTCCTACGAGCAGTACTTC. Combining the CDR3 with reference TRBV13 and TRBJ2-7 gives the whole variable domain AAGVIQSPRHLIKEKRETATLKCYPIPRHDTVYWYQQGPGQDPQFLISFYEKMQSDKGSIPDRFSAQQFSDYHSELNMSSLELGDSALYFCASSFGGGKSYEQYFGPGTRLTVT.

This clone was picked up a small number of times. The genes are TRBV15 and TRBJ2-1; no definite D call. The CDR3 totals 14 residues. Germline CDR1 LNHNV, CDR2 YYDKDF (reference sequence). Deletions cut 1 base from V and 3 bases from J, with 7 bases between. CDR3 loop: CATSRARNYNEQFF. Written as DNA, the CDR3 is TGTGCCACCAGCAGAGCTCGAAACTACAATGAGCAGTTCTTC.

The CDR3 DNA follows: TGCGCCAGCAGCTTGGAACAGACGAACACCGGGGAGCTGTTTTTT. This codes for CASSLEQTNTGELFF. The genes are TRBV5-1 and TRBJ2-2; D is unresolved. CDR1 and CDR2 (germline): SGHRS, YFSETQ. This CDR3 is 15 amino acids long. V lost 0 bases and J 0 bases, leaving 6 bases between the germline ends.

A few counts support this clone. The chain recombines TRBV27 with TRBJ1-1; D is possibly TRBD1 (5 bases). The CDR3 length is 11 residues. Looked up from germline, CDR1 is MNHEY and CDR2 is SMNVEV (reference sequence). V gave up 4 bases and J gave up 7 bases, with 7 bases separating them. This CDR3 is CASSSGREAFF. In DNA, the CDR3 is TGTGCCAGCAGTTCGGGGCGTGAAGCTTTCTTT.

The rearrangement links TRBV7-3 to TRBJ2-1; D might be TRBD1 (5 bases). The ends were cut back, 7 bases at V and 1 base at J, with 14 bases in the middle. The germline V gene has CDR1 SGHTA and CDR2 FQGTGA. The CDR3 loop spans 15 amino acids. In DNA, the CDR3 is TGTGCCAGCACCCCCTCGGCAGGGTCCTACAATGAGCAGTTCTTC. Protein sequence: CASTPSAGSYNEQFF.

The table lists this clone with a few counts. The chain uses TRBV4-3 and TRBJ1-4, with 7 bases fitting TRBD1. This CDR3 region has 19 residues. Trimming removed 3 bases from V and 4 bases from J; junction bases left unmatched: 17. Germline V CDR1 and CDR2: LGHNA, YSLEER. CDR3 DNA: TGCGCCAGCAGCCATGTTCCCGGGACAGCGCCCCTCTATAATGAAAAACTGTTTTTT. Its translation: CASSHVPGTAPLYNEKLFF.

This clone was counted between two and nine times. J is TRBJ2-7 and V is TRBV10-2; 7 nucleotides line up with TRBD1. Germline V gene data show CDR1 as WSHSY and CDR2 as SAAADI. With V trimmed by 6 bases and J by 3 bases, 5 bases remained unmatched. This CDR3 region has 13 residues. For the CDR3, the DNA is TGCGCCAGCAGGGGACAGATAATCTACGAGCAGTACTTC. Amino acids: CASRGQIIYEQYF.

This clone has only a few counts. This chain connects TRBV28 to TRBJ2-1; 8 bases agree with TRBD2. Germline V gene data show CDR1 as MDHEN and CDR2 as SYDVKM. V lost 0 bases and J lost 8; bases outside the gene matches: 9. The length of the CDR3 is 16 residues. CDR3 loop: CASSLWGGRNADEQFF. The CDR3 DNA is TGTGCCAGCAGTTTATGGGGCGGGAGGAACGCCGATGAGCAGTTCTTC.

This chain connects TRBV5-1 to TRBJ2-3; tentative D call: TRBD2 (5 bases). The CDR3 totals 16 residues. V lost 1 base to trimming and J lost 0 bases, with 12 bases between them. CDR1 SGHRS and CDR2 YFSETQ come from the germline V gene. The DNA for the CDR3 is TGCGCCAGCAGCTTGAACAAGGGAGCCAGCACAGATACGCAGTATTTT. Translation: CASSLNKGASTDTQYF.

There are a few counts of this clone. This chain connects TRBV30 to TRBJ1-2; D not resolved. Trimming removed 4 bases at V and 4 bases at J, with 13 bases between. Per the germline V gene, CDR1 is GTSNPN and CDR2 is SVGIG (reference sequence). CDR3 length equals 13 residues. The CDR3: CAWTLRASYGYTF. The CDR3 DNA is TGTGCCTGGACCCTCCGGGCGAGCTATGGCTACACCTTC.

A few counts support this clone. The rearrangement joins TRBV18 to TRBJ2-7; D is unclear. CDR1 is KGHSH, CDR2 LQKENI, per germline. With 3 bases removed from V and 0 bases from J, the gap between germline ends came to 12 bases. This CDR3 has 15 amino acids. This CDR3 is CASSPTASDSYEQYF. CDR3 DNA sequence: TGTGCCAGCTCACCGACGGCCAGCGACTCCTACGAGCAGTACTTC. The complete variable domain, with remaining parts taken from reference TRBV18 and TRBJ2-7, reads NAGVMQNPRHLVRRRGQEARLRCSPMKGHSHVYWYRQLPEEGLKFMVYLQKENIIDESGMPKERFSAEFPKEGPSILRIQQVVRGDSAAYFCASSPTASDSYEQYFGPGTRLTVT.

As DNA, the CDR3 is TGTGCCAGCAGTCTCCCGAGGGAAGCCCAGCATTTT. Its translation: CASSLPREAQHF. J is TRBJ1-5 and V is TRBV28; D unresolved. V was clipped by 5 bases and J by 11 bases, with 13 bases between them. The V gene's germline CDR1 is MDHEN and CDR2 SYDVKM. The CDR3 sequence is 12 residues long. Combining the CDR3 with reference TRBV28 and TRBJ1-5 gives the whole variable domain DVKVTQSSRYLVKRTGEKVFLECVQDMDHENMFWYRQDPGLGLRLIYFSYDVKMKEKGDIPEGYSVSREKKERFSLILESASTNQTSMYLCASSLPREAQHFGDGTRLSIL.

Remarks on this clone: This CDR3 is also generated by other DNA sequences in the sample. The chain carries TRBV28 and TRBJ2-7, with TRBD1 matching over 9 bases. Germline V CDR1 and CDR2: MDHEN, SYDVKM. Trimming at V came to 6 bases and at J to 3 bases, leaving 12 bases not matched to a gene. The CDR3 length is 16 residues. The DNA of the CDR3 is TGTGCCAGCAGGCAATTTGGGGACAGGGTTCGCTACGAGCAGTACTTC. As protein: CASRQFGDRVRYEQYF.

The chain recombines TRBV27 with TRBJ1-5, with D tentatively TRBD1 (6 bases). Germline CDR1 reads MNHEY; CDR2 reads SMNVEV (reference sequence). This CDR3 region has 15 residues. Deletions cut 3 bases from V and 2 bases from J, with 11 bases between. CDR3 bases: TGTGCCAGCAGTTTGTCCAGGGGTGGCAATCAGCCCCAGCATTTT. Its protein is CASSLSRGGNQPQHF.

This clone was counted between two and nine times. The chain uses TRBV15 and TRBJ2-1; D ambiguous. The CDR3 consists of 13 residues. V lost 8 bases to trimming and J lost 2 bases, with 10 bases between them. The V gene's germline CDR1 is LNHNV and CDR2 YYDKDF (reference sequence). CDR3 protein: CATGLPPYNEQFF. CDR3 nucleotide sequence: TGTGCCACCGGCCTCCCCCCCTACAATGAGCAGTTCTTC.

This rearrangement joins TRBV19 to TRBJ1-1; D possibly corresponds to TRBD1 (5 bases). This CDR3 is 14 amino acids long. Germline CDR1 reads LNHDA; CDR2 reads SQIVND (reference sequence). Trimming stripped 6 bases from V and 0 bases from J, with 11 bases between. The CDR3 protein is CASRGRVMNTEAFF. The CDR3, as DNA: TGTGCCAGTAGGGGCAGGGTGATGAACACTGAAGCTTTCTTT.

The chain carries TRBV27 and TRBJ2-7; D is perhaps TRBD2 (6 bases). V was cut by 0 bases and J by 6 bases, with 21 bases left in between. Looked up from germline, CDR1 is MNHEY and CDR2 is SMNVEV (reference sequence). The CDR3 has 17 amino acids. This chain's CDR3 is CASSLSLQMRGPGEQYF. The CDR3 nucleotides are TGTGCCAGCAGTTTATCCCTCCAGATGCGGGGACCAGGCGAGCAGTACTTC.

This clone was detected a few times. The V gene is TRBV2, the J gene TRBJ2-1, with D perhaps TRBD2 (5 bases). Germline CDR1 reads SNHLY; CDR2 reads FYNNEI. CDR3 length: 15 residues. V was clipped by 8 bases and J by 8 bases, with 22 bases between them. CDR3 nucleotide sequence: TGTGCCAGCTTGGAACCAGGACTTCCCAGCGATGAGCAGTTCTTC. Residues: CASLEPGLPSDEQFF.

The gene calls are TRBV11-2 and TRBJ1-2, with D possibly being TRBD1 (6 bases). The V end was cut by 5 bases, the J end by 2 bases, with 12 bases between. Looked up from germline, CDR1 is SGHAT and CDR2 is FQNNGV. The CDR3 consists of 14 residues. The CDR3 loop reads CASSPRTENYGYTF. The CDR3 coding sequence is TGTGCCAGCAGCCCGCGGACAGAAAACTATGGCTACACCTTC.

This clone was detected a few times. The chain has TRBV6-5 and TRBJ2-1; no definite D call. Trimming left V 4 bases short and J 6 bases short, with 7 bases between. The CDR3 totals 12 residues. Germline V CDR1 and CDR2: MNHEY, SVGAGI. The CDR3 loop reads CASSSQTNEQFF. For the CDR3, the DNA is TGTGCCAGCAGTTCACAGACCAATGAGCAGTTCTTC.

The sample holds a few counts of this clone. The identical CDR3 is also encoded by other nucleotide sequences in the sample. The chain is built from TRBV11-2 and TRBJ2-3, with D unresolved. The CDR3 length is 14 residues. CDR1 is SGHAT and CDR2 is FQNNGV in the germline V gene. Trimming removed 1 base from V and 1 base from J, with 6 bases in between. The CDR3 region is CASSLGRGTDTQYF. The CDR3 region has the DNA TGTGCCAGCAGCTTAGGACGAGGCACAGATACGCAGTATTTT. The complete variable domain, with remaining parts taken from reference TRBV11-2 and TRBJ2-3, reads EAGVAQSPRYKIIEKRQSVAFWCNPISGHATLYWYQQILGQGPKLLIQFQNNGVVDDSQLPKDRFSAERLKGVDSTLKIQPAKLEDSAVYLCASSLGRGTDTQYFGPGTRLTVL.

The CDR3 sequence is CASSRGQGESGELFF. The DNA of the CDR3 is TGTGCCAGCAGCAGGGGACAGGGCGAGAGCGGGGAGCTGTTTTTT. The genes are TRBV5-4 and TRBJ2-2; 9 positions agree with TRBD1. The CDR3 runs 15 residues. Germline-derived CDR1 and CDR2 are SGHNT and YYREEE (reference sequence). Losses at the gene ends were 4 bases for V and 7 bases for J; bases not matched to a gene: 8.

The chain uses TRBV4-3 and TRBJ2-3; 7 bases match TRBD2. The junction had 5 bases not matched to a gene; V was cut back by 1 base and J by 7 bases. Germline values: CDR1 LGHNA, CDR2 YSLEER. The CDR3 sequence is 14 residues long. In nucleotides, the CDR3 is TGCGCCAGCAGCCAAGCTCTAGCGGCGAATACGCAGTATTTT. Translating it yields CASSQALAANTQYF.

This clone was detected a few times. The V call is TRBV2, the J call TRBJ1-1; D is undetermined. This CDR3 is 13 amino acids long. Trimming shortened V by 4 bases and J by 2 bases, and 8 bases separated the two germline ends. Germline V gene data show CDR1 as SNHLY and CDR2 as FYNNEI. The chain's CDR3 is CASSVGSNTEAFF. In DNA, the CDR3 is TGTGCCAGCAGTGTAGGGTCAAACACTGAAGCTTTCTTT.

V and J are TRBV4-1 and TRBJ1-5; 7 nucleotides agree with TRBD1. Germline CDR1 reads MGHRA; CDR2 reads YSYEKL. CDR3 length: 17 residues. Trimming removed 0 bases from V and 4 bases from J; junction bases left unmatched: 9. The CDR3 region has the DNA TGCGCCAGCAGCCAAGAGCCCTCAGGGGGTTGGAATCAGCCCCAGCATTTT. This sequence encodes CASSQEPSGGWNQPQHF.

This clone was picked up a small number of times. This sequence joins TRBV11-3 and TRBJ1-6, with unresolved D. This CDR3 spans 14 amino acids. Trimming removed 3 bases from V and 7 bases from J, with 10 bases in between. The germline CDR1 and CDR2 sequences are SGHNT and YENEEA. The CDR3 bases are TGTGCCAGCAGCTTCGGTCCTCAGAATTCACCCCTCCACTTT. It is translated as CASSFGPQNSPLHF.

This clone was detected a few times. The chain employs TRBV21-1 and TRBJ1-4. TRBV21-1 is flagged as a pseudogene. CDR3 length: 12 residues. The CDR3 region has the DNA TGTGCCAGCAATTTTCGAGGTGAAAAACTGTTTTTT. This encodes CASNFRGEKLFF.